This T cell receptor (beta chain) was sequenced for a study of shared clonotypes between healthy human individuals. The method was immunoSEQ multiplex PCR; TCRdb's version includes in-frame clones alone and lacks a portion of them. The top ten clones hold approximately 0.37% of a sample with about 2.4 million clones, approximately 93% of them seen once. Findings and limits, study-wide: Inspection by rarefaction showed sorted-subset sequencing to be incomplete despite large depth. Of the naive CD4 clonotypes, roughly 5.5% were shared across a handful of donors.

As regards this clone: Its antigen is as yet unknown.

Per germline, CDR1 SGHDT and CDR2 YYEEEE. V shed 2 bases and J 7 bases; nucleotides not matched to a gene: 8. This CDR3 has 15 residues. The gene calls are TRBV5-6 and TRBJ2-1, with TRBD2 matching over 8 bases. Sequencing was done on a sample of naive CD4+ T cells from PBMCs. Subset reported: CD45RA+ positively selected. The origin of this receptor is a man aged 18 to 29 in good health. Some clones in this sample may be carry-over from other donors' samples. The CDR3 loop reads CASSFGGTRRNEQFF. CDR3 in DNA: TGTGCCAGCAGCTTTGGGGGGACTAGGCGTAATGAGCAGTTCTTC.